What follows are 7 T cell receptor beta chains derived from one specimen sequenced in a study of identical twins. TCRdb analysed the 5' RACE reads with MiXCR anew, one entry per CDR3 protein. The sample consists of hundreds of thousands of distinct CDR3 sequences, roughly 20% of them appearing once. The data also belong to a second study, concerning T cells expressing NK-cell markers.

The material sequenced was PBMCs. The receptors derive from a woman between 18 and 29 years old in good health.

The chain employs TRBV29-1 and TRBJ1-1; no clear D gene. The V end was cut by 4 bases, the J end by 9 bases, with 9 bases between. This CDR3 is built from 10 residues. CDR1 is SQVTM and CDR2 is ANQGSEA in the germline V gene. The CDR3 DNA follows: TGCAGCGTTGTATTACAGAAAGCTTTCTTT. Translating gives CSVVLQKAFF.

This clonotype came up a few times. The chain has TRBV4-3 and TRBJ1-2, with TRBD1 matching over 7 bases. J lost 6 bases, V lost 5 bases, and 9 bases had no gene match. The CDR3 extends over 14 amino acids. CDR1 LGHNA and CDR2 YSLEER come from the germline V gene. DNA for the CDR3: TGCGCCAGCAGCAAAGGGGTAACAGGGGATGGCTACACCTTC. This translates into CASSKGVTGDGYTF.

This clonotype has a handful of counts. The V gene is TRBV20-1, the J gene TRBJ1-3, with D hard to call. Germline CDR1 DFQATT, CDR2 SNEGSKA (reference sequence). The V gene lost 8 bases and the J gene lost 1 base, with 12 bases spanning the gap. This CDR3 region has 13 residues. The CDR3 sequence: CSHYKDSGNTIYF. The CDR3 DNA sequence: TGCAGTCATTACAAGGATTCTGGAAACACCATATATTTT.

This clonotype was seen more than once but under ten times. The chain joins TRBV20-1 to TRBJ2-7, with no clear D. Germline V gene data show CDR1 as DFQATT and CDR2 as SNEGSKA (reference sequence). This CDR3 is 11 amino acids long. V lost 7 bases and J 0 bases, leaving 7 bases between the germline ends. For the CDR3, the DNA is TGCAGTGTGGGTGACTCCTACGAGCAGTACTTC. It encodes CSVGDSYEQYF.

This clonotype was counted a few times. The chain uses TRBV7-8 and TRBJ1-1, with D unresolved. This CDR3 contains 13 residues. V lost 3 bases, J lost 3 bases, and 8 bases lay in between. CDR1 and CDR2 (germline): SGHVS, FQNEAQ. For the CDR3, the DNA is TGTGCCAGCAGCTTTCGGTGGGACACTGAAGCTTTCTTT. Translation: CASSFRWDTEAFF.

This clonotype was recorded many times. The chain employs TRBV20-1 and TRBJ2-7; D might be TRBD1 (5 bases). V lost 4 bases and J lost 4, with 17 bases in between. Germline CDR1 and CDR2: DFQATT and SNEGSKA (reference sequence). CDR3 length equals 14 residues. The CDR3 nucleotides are TGCAGTGCTATAGTGCAGGCAGGGCCGTACGAGCAGTACTTC. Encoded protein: CSAIVQAGPYEQYF.

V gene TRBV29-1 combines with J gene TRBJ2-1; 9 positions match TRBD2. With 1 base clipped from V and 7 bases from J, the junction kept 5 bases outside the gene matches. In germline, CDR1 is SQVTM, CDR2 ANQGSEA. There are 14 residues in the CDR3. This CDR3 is CSVEVAGEGNEQFF. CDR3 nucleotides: TGCAGCGTTGAAGTAGCGGGGGAGGGAAATGAGCAGTTCTTC.